The sequence of this T cell receptor (beta chain) was determined in a study of early T cells in non-severe SARS-CoV-2 infection. Study-wide findings and caveats: VDJdb matches were skewed toward anti-spike CD8 T cell responses.

Per the germline V gene, CDR1 is SGHRS and CDR2 is YFSETQ. The CDR3 contains 17 residues. Unmatched junction bases numbered 5, after V lost 0 bases and J lost 0 bases. cDNA molecules, individually, were tagged with unique molecular identifiers. TCRdb reprocessed the 5' RACE reads with MiXCR, giving one entry per CDR3 protein. Seen here are tens of thousands of distinct CDR3 sequences, approximately 7.7% observed once, and the top ten hold roughly 3.5%. As concerns this clonotype: Antigen specificity is unknown.

The chain combines TRBV5-1 with TRBJ2-1; TRBD2 aligns across 8 bases. The sequenced material came from whole blood. The TCR comes from an adult who was a healthcare worker with PCR-confirmed SARS-CoV-2 infection or an uninfected control (not recorded which). CDR3 coding DNA: TGCGCCAGCAGCTTGGTAGCGGGGACTCCCTCCTACAATGAGCAGTTCTTC. Its protein product is CASSLVAGTPSYNEQFF.